Each of the 10 T cell receptor beta chains below was sequenced from the same sample in a study of blood T cells in healthy people across ages. The use of a sample-barcoded 5' primer and a J-beta primer mix characterized a second PCR of 7 to 11 cycles. TCRdb re-called the 5' RACE reads through MiXCR, storing one row per CDR3 protein. The data show around 850,000 distinct CDR3 sequences, with 35% to 40% seen just once and around 13% held by the top ten. The sample consisted of blood. These receptors were collected from a man between 18 and 35 years old in good health.

The chain employs TRBV20-1 and TRBJ2-1, with 11 bases fitting TRBD2. The CDR3 has 18 amino acids. Germline lookup yields CDR1 DFQATT and CDR2 SNEGSKA (reference sequence). The V segment lost 6 bases and the J segment 2 bases; nucleotides outside the gene matches: 15. Here the CDR3 DNA reads TGCAGTGCCCCGTTGACTTTTAGCGGGGGGGAAACCTACAATGAGCAGTTCTTC. Translated: CSAPLTFSGGETYNEQFF.

This clonotype was counted a few times. The chain couples TRBV9 to TRBJ1-2; maybe TRBD1 (5 bases). Germline V gene data show CDR1 as SGDLS and CDR2 as YYNGEE. The CDR3 is made up of 13 amino acids. V lost 0 bases and J 7 bases, leaving 10 bases between the germline ends. CDR3: CASSVAGDFGYTF. CDR3 nucleotides: TGTGCCAGCAGCGTAGCGGGGGACTTTGGCTACACCTTC.

The V call is TRBV7-6, the J call TRBJ2-5, with 7 bases fitting TRBD2. The DNA end lines up better with TRBJ2-7; the J call may be wrong. The CDR3 spans 14 residues. CDR1 is SGHVS and CDR2 is FNYEAQ in the germline V gene. DNA of the CDR3: TGTGCCAGCAGTTTGGGAGGGCGGAAAAACGAGCAGTACTTC. Translation: CASSLGGRKNEQYF.

This clonotype was counted only a few times. V is TRBV12-3 or TRBV12-4 and J is TRBJ1-2; D is perhaps TRBD1 (6 bases). Trimming took 4 bases from V and 3 from J, leaving 18 bases between them. The CDR3 is 16 amino acids. This chain's CDR3 is CASSSGQGRRDYGYTF. For the CDR3, the DNA is TGTGCCAGCAGTTCTGGGCAGGGGAGGAGAGACTATGGCTACACCTTC.

In this sample, this clonotype turned up a few times. The chain is built from TRBV7-2 and TRBJ2-3; D possibly matches TRBD1 or TRBD2 (6 bases each). The ends were cut back, 3 bases at V and 6 bases at J, with 16 bases in the middle. In germline, CDR1 is SGHTA, CDR2 FQGNSA. The CDR3 contains 15 residues. CDR3 amino acids: CASSFLPGASDTQYF. The DNA of the CDR3 is TGTGCCAGCAGCTTCCTCCCGGGGGCTAGCGATACGCAGTATTTT.

This chain joins TRBV6-1 and TRBJ2-3, with a tentative D call TRBD2 (6 bases). CDR3 length: 16 residues. V was cut by 1 base and J by 4 bases, with 15 bases left in between. Germline CDR1 MNHNS, CDR2 SASEGT. The CDR3 DNA reads as TGTGCCAGCAGTGAAGACCGGGAGAGAATCGCAGATACGCAGTATTTT. This codes for CASSEDRERIADTQYF.

J is TRBJ2-2 and V is TRBV2, with D unresolved. The CDR3 contains 13 residues. Trimming cost V 8 bases and J 0 bases, with 7 bases left between them. Germline lookup yields CDR1 SNHLY and CDR2 FYNNEI. Written as DNA, the CDR3 is TGTGCCAGCGGACCGACGAACACCGGGGAGCTGTTTTTT. Its protein is CASGPTNTGELFF.

A note on this clonotype: A read error may be the cause here, since a much bigger clone is one base away. V is TRBV7-2 and J is TRBJ2-3; no clear D. CDR1 and CDR2 (germline): SGHTA, FQGNSA. V shed 5 bases and J shed 8 bases, with 23 bases lying between them. CDR3 size: 16 residues. The CDR3 spells CASSDNSAWSIGTQYF. The DNA of the CDR3 is TGTGCCAGCAGCGATAACAGCGCTTGGAGTATAGGTACGCAGTATTTT. Using reference TRBV7-2 and TRBJ2-3 for the parts outside the CDR3, the full variable domain is GAGVSQSPSNKVTEKGKDVELRCDPISGHTALYWYRQSLGQGLEFLIYFQGNSAPDKSGLPSDRFSAERTGGSVSTLTIQRTQQEDSAVYLCASSDNSAWSIGTQYFGPGTRLTVL.

This clonotype turned up a few times. The gene calls are TRBV11-1 and TRBJ1-2; 9 nucleotides align to TRBD1. J was trimmed by 7 bases and V by 4 bases; bases with no gene match: 10. The germline gives CDR1 SGHAT, CDR2 FQDESV (reference sequence). The CDR3 is made up of 15 amino acids. CDR3 nucleotide sequence: TGTGCCAGCAGCTCTAGGACAGGGGCGACGCGTGGCTACACCTTC. It specifies CASSSRTGATRGYTF. The full variable domain, rest sourced from reference TRBV11-1 and TRBJ1-2, is EAEVAQSPRYKITEKSQAVAFWCDPISGHATLYWYRQILGQGPELLVQFQDESVVDDSQLPKDRFSAERLKGVDSTLKIQPAELGDSAMYLCASSSRTGATRGYTFGSGTRLTVV.

As for this clonotype: A much larger clonotype is one base distant, so this may be a read error. The chain uses TRBV29-1 and TRBJ2-1, with unresolved D. Looked up from germline, CDR1 is SQVTM and CDR2 is ANQGSEA. V lost 6 bases to trimming and J lost 5 bases, with 14 bases between them. The CDR3 length is 13 residues. The CDR3 DNA is TGCAGCGTATCGGTACTGTTTCACAATGAGCAGTTCTTC. This gives the protein CSVSVLFHNEQFF.